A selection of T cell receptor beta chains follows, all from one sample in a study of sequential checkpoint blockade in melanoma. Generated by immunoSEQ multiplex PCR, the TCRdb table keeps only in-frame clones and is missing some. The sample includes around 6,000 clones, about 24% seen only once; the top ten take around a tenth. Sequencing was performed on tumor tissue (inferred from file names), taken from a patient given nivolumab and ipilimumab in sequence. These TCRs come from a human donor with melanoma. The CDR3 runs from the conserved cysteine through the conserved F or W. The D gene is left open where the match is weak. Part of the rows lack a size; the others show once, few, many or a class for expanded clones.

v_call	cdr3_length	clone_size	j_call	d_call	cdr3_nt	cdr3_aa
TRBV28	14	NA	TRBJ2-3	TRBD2	TGTGCCAGCAATAGCGGGAGACGGGCAGATACGCAGTATTTT	CASNSGRRADTQYF
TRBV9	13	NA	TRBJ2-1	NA	TGTGCCAGCAGCGGAGCAGCGGACAATGAGCAGTTCTTC	CASSGAADNEQFF
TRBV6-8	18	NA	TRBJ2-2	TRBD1	TGTGCCAGCGGTCCTCAATGGGACAGGGTGGTCAAGACCGGGGAGCTGTTTTTT	CASGPQWDRVVKTGELFF
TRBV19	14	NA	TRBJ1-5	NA	TGTGCCAGTAAACTAGCAAGTAGCAATCAGCCCCAGCATTTT	CASKLASSNQPQHF
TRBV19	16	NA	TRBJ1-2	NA	TGTGCCAGTAGTACTGGGGGTTTCAGGGGAGAAGATGGCTACACCTTC	CASSTGGFRGEDGYTF
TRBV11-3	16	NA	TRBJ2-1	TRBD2	TGTGCCAGCAGCTTAGATACGGGTCTAGCGGGACCTGAGCAGTTCTTC	CASSLDTGLAGPEQFF
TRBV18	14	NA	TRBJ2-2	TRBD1	TGTGCCAGCTCAAAAACAGGGGGTTCCGGGGAGCTGTTTTTT	CASSKTGGSGELFF
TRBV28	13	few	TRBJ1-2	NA	TGTGCCAGCAGTTTTGGCCCTAACTATGGCTACACCTTC	CASSFGPNYGYTF
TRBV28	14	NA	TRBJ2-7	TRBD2	TGTGCCAGCAGTTCCGGGACTATGTCCTACGAGCAGTACTTC	CASSSGTMSYEQYF
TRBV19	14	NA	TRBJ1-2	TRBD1	TGTGCCAGTAGCCCTGGGGACAGAAACTATGGCTACACCTTC	CASSPGDRNYGYTF
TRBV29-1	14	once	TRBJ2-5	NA	TGCAGCGTTGAAAATCCGGGACAACTACAAACCCAGTACTTC	CSVENPGQLQTQYF
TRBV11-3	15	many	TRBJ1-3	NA	TGTGCCAGCACCTTTGGCAGGGGCTCTGGAAACACCATATATTTT	CASTFGRGSGNTIYF
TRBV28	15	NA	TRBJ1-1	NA	TGTGCCAGCAACATTGGGGGGGCGCGCTACACTGAAGCTTTCTTT	CASNIGGARYTEAFF
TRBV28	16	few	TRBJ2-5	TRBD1	TGTGCCAGCAGTTCCCCCGGACAGGGTATCCAAGAGACCCAGTACTTC	CASSSPGQGIQETQYF
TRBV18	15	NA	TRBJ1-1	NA	TGTGCCAGCTCACCTCGGGGCCCTCCCGACACTGAAGCTTTCTTT	CASSPRGPPDTEAFF
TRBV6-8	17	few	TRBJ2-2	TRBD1	TGTGCCAGCGGTTCGGGCGCTGGGGACAGGGTCCCCGGGGAGCTGTTTTTT	CASGSGAGDRVPGELFF
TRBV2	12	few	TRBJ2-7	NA	TGTGCCAGCAGTGAACAAGGCCACGAGCAGTACTTC	CASSEQGHEQYF
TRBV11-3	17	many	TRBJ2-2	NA	TGTGCCAGCAGCTCTGGACAGCCTCTAATAGATACCGGGGAGCTGTTTTTT	CASSSGQPLIDTGELFF
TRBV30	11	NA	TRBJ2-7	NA	TGTGCCTGGAGTGTAGCGTACGAGCAGTACTTC	CAWSVAYEQYF
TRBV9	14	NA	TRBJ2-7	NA	TGTGCCACCATGGGGGGTTCCGCGAGCTACGAGCAGTACTTC	CATMGGSASYEQYF
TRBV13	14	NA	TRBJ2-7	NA	TGTGCCAGCAGCTTAGCGGGCCCCTACGGCGAGCAGTACTTC	CASSLAGPYGEQYF
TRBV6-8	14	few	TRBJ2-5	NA	TGTGCCAGCAGTTACCCGGACACCCAAGAGACCCAGTACTTC	CASSYPDTQETQYF
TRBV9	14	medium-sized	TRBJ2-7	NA	TGTGCCAGCAGCGTAGCGACAGGAACCTACGAGCAGTACTTC	CASSVATGTYEQYF
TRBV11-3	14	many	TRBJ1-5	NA	TGTGCCAGCAGCTTAGTTGAAGGGCCTCAGCCCCAGCATTTT	CASSLVEGPQPQHF
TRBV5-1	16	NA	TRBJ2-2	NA	TGCGCCAGCAGCCCCTCAAGACAGTCGAACACCGGGGAGCTGTTTTTT	CASSPSRQSNTGELFF
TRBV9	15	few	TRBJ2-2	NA	TGTGCCAGCAGTTCGAGGCGGGTCAACACCGGGGAGCTGTTTTTT	CASSSRRVNTGELFF
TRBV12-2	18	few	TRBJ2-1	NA	TGTGCAAGTCGCTTAGTTAAGGGCGGGGCTAGCGGGAGCTATGAGCAGTTCTTC	CASRLVKGGASGSYEQFF
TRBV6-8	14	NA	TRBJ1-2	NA	TGTGCCAGCAGTTACTCGTTGACGGCCTATGGCTACACCTTC	CASSYSLTAYGYTF
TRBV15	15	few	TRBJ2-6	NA	TGTGCCACCAGCAGTACAGGGACTGGGGCCAACGTCCTGACTTTC	CATSSTGTGANVLTF
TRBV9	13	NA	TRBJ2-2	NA	TGTGCCAGCAGCGTAGGAAACACCGGGGAGCTGTTTTTT	CASSVGNTGELFF
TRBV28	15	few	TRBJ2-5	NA	TGTGCCAGCAGTTTTCTAGGAGGGTCTGAAGAGACCCAGTACTTC	CASSFLGGSEETQYF
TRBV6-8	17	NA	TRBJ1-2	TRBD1	TGTGCCAGCAGTTACTCAAGGACAGGGGGATTCAACTATGGCTACACCTTC	CASSYSRTGGFNYGYTF
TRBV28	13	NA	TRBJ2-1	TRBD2	TGTGCCACCGTTAGCGGGGCAGACAATGAGCAGTTCTTC	CATVSGADNEQFF
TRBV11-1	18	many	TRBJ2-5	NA	TGTGCCAGCAGCAGATACGGCGGGCGTTCACTGTACCAAGAGACCCAGTACTTC	CASSRYGGRSLYQETQYF
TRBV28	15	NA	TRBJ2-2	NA	TGTGCCAGCAGTTTGAGCAGGGGATACACCGGGGAGCTGTTTTTT	CASSLSRGYTGELFF
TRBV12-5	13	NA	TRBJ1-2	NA	TGTGCTAGTGGTTTGGCGTCCAGAAGGGGCTACACCTTC	CASGLASRRGYTF
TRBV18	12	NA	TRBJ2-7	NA	TGTGCCAGCTCAACGGACTCCTACGAGCAGTACTTC	CASSTDSYEQYF
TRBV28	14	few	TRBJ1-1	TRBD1	TGTGCCAGCAGTTCCGGGACAGGGAACACTGAAGCTTTCTTT	CASSSGTGNTEAFF
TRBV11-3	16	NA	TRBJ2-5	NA	TGTGCCAGCAGCTTAGGACCCACCAGCGGCCAAGAGACCCAGTACTTC	CASSLGPTSGQETQYF
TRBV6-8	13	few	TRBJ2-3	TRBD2	TGTGCCATCAGTGTAGCGGGAGGAGATACGCAGTATTTT	CAISVAGGDTQYF
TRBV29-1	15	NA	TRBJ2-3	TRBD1	TGCAGCGTTGAAGAAGACAGGGGGGGAACAGATACGCAGTATTTT	CSVEEDRGGTDTQYF
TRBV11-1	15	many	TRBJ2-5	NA	TGTGCCAGCAGCACTCGATGGGGGTGGGAAGAGACCCAGTACTTC	CASSTRWGWEETQYF
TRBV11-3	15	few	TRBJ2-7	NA	TGTGCCAGCACCCCCCGGAAGTGGTTAGCCTACGAGCAGTACTTC	CASTPRKWLAYEQYF
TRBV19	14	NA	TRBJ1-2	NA	TGTGCCAGCCGAAGCGGAGGGATTAACTATGGCTACACCTTC	CASRSGGINYGYTF
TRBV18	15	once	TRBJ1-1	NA	TGTGCCAGCTCACCACTTACGGGGGAGAACACTGAAGCTTTCTTT	CASSPLTGENTEAFF
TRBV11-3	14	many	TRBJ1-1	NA	TGTGCCAGCAGCTTAGGGCCGGCGAACACTGAAGCTTTCTTT	CASSLGPANTEAFF
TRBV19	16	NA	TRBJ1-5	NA	TGTGCCAGTAGTATCCCAGGGGCTCGCTACAATCAGCCCCAGCATTTT	CASSIPGARYNQPQHF
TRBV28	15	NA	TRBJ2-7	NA	TGTGCCAGCAGAGTTGGTTCGGGCACCGTCTACGAGCAGTACTTC	CASRVGSGTVYEQYF
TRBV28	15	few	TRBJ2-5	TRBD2	TGTGCCAGCAGTTTATACGGGAGGGCCCCGGAGACCCAGTACTTC	CASSLYGRAPETQYF
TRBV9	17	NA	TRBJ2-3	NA	TGTGCCAGCAGCGTAGGAAGCGGCGTTAATCCACCGGATACGCAGTATTTT	CASSVGSGVNPPDTQYF
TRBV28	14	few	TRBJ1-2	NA	TGTGCCAGTCTGGCGGTGGCTCTTAACTATGGCTACACCTTC	CASLAVALNYGYTF